This T cell receptor beta chain was captured by sequencing in a study of blood T cell repertoires in COVID-19. In the study's own analysis: From reference gene primer amplification, estimates of nucleated cell counts were derived. Method: immunoSEQ multiplex PCR; TCRdb's copy keeps in-frame clones and lacks some. The DNA gave D and trimming, while V, J and clone size come from that table. The sample contains around 170,000 clones, approximately 80% of which appear only once. The germline V and J ends were trimmed by 4 bases and 0 bases, with 21 bases remaining between them. CDR3 length: 18 amino acids. From germline, CDR1 is LGHDT and CDR2 YNNKEL (reference sequence).

J is TRBJ2-5 and V is TRBV3-1 (or the pseudogene TRBV3-2); possible D gene TRBD2, 7 bases. The origin of this receptor is a man between 50 and 59 years old who had recovered from COVID-19. Sequenced: PBMCs or T cells enriched from blood (not recorded which). The CDR3 sequence is CASSLAVRGGVHQETQYF. DNA for the CDR3: TGTGCCAGCAGCCTGGCTGTTAGGGGGGGGGTACACCAAGAGACCCAGTACTTC.